This entry concerns a single T cell receptor (beta chain). What it binds is unknown. The record originates from a study of T cell responses to AZD1222 COVID-19 vaccine. Study-level background: Pooled in the analysis were second doses at about 4 or about 12 weeks.

Study results and caveats: Females made up more of the donors, who were largely white British, and clonal diversity may have come out too low. Regions left unmutated in variants are reportedly the target of nearly half of spike-specific TCRs. Repertoire samples came only from after the peak T cell response.

Some clones are missing from TCRdb's copy, which holds only in-frame ones; the method was immunoSEQ multiplex PCR. The data show 150,000 or so clones, about 90% seen once. With V trimmed by 7 bases and J by 6 bases, 8 bases remained unmatched. Germline V gene data show CDR1 as MNHEY and CDR2 as SMNVEV (reference sequence). The CDR3 is made up of 16 amino acids. The starting material was peripheral blood, obtained on day 0 of AZD1222 vaccination. The J gene is TRBJ2-1, the V gene TRBV27, with 14 bases fitting TRBD2. The receptor was isolated from an adult in good health. The chain's CDR3 is CASKNRTSGGTNEQFF. DNA of the CDR3: TGTGCCAGCAAAAATCGGACTAGCGGGGGGACCAATGAGCAGTTCTTC.